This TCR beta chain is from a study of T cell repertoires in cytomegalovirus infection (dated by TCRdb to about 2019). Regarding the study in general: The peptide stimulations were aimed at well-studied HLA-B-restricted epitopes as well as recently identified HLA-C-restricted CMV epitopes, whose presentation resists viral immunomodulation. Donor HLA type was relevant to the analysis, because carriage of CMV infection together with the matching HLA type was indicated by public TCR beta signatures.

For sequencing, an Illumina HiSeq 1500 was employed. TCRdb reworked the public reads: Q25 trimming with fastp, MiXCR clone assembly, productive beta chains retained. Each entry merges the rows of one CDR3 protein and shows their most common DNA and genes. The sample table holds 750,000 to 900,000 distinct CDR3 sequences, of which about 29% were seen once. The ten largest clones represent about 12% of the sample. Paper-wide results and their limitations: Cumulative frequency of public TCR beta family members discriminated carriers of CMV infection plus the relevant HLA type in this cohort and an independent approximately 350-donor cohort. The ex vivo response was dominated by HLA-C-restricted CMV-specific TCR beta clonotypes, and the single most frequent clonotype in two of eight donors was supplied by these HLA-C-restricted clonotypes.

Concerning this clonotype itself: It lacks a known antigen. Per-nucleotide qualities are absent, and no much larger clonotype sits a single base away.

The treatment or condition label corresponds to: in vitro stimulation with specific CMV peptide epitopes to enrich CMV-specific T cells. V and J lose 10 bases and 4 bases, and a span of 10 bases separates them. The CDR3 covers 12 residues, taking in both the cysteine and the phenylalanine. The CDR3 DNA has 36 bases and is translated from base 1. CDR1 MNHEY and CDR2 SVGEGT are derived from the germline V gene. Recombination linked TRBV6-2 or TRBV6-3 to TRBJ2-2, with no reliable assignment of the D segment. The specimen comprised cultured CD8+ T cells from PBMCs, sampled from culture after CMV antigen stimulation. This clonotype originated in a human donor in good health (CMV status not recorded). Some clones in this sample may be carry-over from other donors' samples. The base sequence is TGTGCCACCCACCCCGGCACCGGGGAGCTGTTTTTT. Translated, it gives CATHPGTGELFF.